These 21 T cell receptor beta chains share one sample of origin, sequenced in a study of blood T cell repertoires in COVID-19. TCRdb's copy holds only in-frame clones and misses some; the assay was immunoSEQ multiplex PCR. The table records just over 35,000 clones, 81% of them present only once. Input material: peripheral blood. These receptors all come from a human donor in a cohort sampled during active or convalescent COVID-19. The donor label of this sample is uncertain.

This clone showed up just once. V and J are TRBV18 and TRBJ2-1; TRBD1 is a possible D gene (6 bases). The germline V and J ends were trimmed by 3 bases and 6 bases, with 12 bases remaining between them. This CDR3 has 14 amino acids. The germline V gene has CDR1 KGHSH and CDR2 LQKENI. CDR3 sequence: CASSPIARGNEQFF. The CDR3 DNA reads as TGTGCCAGCTCACCTATAGCCAGGGGCAATGAGCAGTTCTTC.

The CDR3 protein is CASSQGMNSGSRSYEQYF. CDR3 nucleotides: TGTGCCAGCAGCCAAGGGATGAATAGCGGGAGCCGCTCCTACGAGCAGTACTTC. This chain connects TRBV3-1 (or the pseudogene TRBV3-2) to TRBJ2-7; 9 positions agree with TRBD2. J gave up 0 bases and V 1 base, and 10 bases lay outside the gene matches. The germline V gene has CDR1 LGHDT and CDR2 YNNKEL (reference sequence). This CDR3 region has 18 residues.

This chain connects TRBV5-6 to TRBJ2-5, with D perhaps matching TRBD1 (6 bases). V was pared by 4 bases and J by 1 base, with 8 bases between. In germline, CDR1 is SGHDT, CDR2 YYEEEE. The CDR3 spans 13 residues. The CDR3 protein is CASSQDSQETQYF. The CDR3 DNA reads TGTGCCAGCAGCCAGGACAGCCAAGAGACCCAGTACTTC.

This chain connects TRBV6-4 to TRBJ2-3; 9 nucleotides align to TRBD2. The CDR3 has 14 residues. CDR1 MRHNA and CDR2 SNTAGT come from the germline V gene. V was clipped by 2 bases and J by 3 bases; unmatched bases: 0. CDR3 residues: CASSDTSGTDTQYF. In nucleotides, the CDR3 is TGTGCCAGCAGTGACACTAGCGGGACAGATACGCAGTATTTT.

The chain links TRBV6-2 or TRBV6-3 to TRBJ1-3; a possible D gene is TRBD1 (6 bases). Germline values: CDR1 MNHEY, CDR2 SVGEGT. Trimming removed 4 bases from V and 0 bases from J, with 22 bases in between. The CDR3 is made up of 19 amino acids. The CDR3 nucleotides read TGTGCCAGCAGTTCCAACTACCGACAGGACGGTACCTCTGGAAACACCATATATTTT. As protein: CASSSNYRQDGTSGNTIYF.

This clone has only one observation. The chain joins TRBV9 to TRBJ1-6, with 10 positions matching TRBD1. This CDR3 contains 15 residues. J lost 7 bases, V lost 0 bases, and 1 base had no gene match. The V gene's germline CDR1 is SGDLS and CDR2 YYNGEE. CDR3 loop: CASSVGTGGNSPLHF. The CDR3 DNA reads TGTGCCAGCAGCGTAGGGACAGGGGGGAATTCACCCCTCCACTTT. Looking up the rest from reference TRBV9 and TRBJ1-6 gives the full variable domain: DSGVTQTPKHLITATGQRVTLRCSPRSGDLSVYWYQQSLDQGLQFLIQYYNGEERAKGNILERFSAQQFPDLHSELNLSSLELGDSALYFCASSVGTGGNSPLHFGNGTRLTVT.

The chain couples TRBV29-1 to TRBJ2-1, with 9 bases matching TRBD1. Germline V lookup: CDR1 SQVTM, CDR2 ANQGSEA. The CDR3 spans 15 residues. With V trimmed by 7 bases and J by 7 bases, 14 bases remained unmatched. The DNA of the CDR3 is TGCAGCGGTACCCGAGGGACAGGGAGTGGGAATGAGCAGTTCTTC. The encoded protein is CSGTRGTGSGNEQFF.

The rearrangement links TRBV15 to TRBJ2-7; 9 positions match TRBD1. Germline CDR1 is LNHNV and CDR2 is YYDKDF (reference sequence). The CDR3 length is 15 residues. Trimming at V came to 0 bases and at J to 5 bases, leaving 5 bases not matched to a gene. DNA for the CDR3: TGTGCCACCAGCAGAGAGGGGACAGGGCCTCACGAGCAGTACTTC. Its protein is CATSREGTGPHEQYF. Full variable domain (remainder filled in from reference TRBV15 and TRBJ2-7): DAMVIQNPRYQVTQFGKPVTLSCSQTLNHNVMYWYQQKSSQAPKLLFHYYDKDFNNEADTPDNFQSRRPNTSFCFLDIRSPGLGDTAMYLCATSREGTGPHEQYFGPGTRLTVT.

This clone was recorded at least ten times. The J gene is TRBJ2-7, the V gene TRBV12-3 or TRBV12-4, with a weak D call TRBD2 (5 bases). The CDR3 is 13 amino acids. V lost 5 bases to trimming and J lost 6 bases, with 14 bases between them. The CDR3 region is CASSRFGLSEQYF. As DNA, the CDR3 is TGTGCCAGCAGTCGATTCGGACTTTCCGAGCAGTACTTC.

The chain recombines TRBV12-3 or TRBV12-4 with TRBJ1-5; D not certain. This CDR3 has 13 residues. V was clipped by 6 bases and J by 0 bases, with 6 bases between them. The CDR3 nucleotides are TGTGCCAGCAGCGTGTATAGCAATCAGCCCCAGCATTTT. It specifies CASSVYSNQPQHF.

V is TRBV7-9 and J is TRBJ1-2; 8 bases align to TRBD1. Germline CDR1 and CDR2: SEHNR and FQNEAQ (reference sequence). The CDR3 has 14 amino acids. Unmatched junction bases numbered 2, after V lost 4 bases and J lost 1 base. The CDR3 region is CASSSGQGNYGYTF. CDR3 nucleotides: TGTGCCAGCAGCTCCGGACAGGGTAACTATGGCTACACCTTC.

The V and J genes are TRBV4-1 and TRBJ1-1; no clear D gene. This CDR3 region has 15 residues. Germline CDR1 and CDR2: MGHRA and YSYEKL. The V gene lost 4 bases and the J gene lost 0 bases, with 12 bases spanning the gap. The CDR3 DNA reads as TGCGCCAGCAGCCTCGGCCGGGGATTGAACACTGAAGCTTTCTTT. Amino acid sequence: CASSLGRGLNTEAFF.

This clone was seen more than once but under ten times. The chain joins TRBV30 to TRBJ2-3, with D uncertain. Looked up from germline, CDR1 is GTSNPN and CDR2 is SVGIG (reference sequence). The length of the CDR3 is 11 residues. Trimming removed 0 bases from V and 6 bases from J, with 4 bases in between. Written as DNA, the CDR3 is TGTGCCTGGAGTGTACAGGATACGCAGTATTTT. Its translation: CAWSVQDTQYF.

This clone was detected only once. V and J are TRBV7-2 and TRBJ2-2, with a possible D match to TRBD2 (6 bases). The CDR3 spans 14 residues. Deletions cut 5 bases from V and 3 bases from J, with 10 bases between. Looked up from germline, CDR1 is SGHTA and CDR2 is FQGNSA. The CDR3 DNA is TGTGCCAGCAGCCCCGGGGGATACACCGGGGAGCTGTTTTTT. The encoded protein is CASSPGGYTGELFF.

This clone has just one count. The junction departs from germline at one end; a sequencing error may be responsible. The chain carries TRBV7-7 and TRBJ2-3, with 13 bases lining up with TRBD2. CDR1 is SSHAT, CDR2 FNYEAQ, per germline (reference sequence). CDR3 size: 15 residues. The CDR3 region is CASSVTSGGRDTQYF. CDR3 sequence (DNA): TGTGCTAGCAGCGTGACTAGCGGGGGGAGAGATACGCAGTATTTT.

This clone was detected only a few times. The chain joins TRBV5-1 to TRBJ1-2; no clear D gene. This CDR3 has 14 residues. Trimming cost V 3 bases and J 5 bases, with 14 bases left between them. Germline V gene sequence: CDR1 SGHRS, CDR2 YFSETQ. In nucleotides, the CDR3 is TGCGCCAGCAGCTCGGCGCACGGAGGTTATGGCTACACCTTC. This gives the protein CASSSAHGGYGYTF.

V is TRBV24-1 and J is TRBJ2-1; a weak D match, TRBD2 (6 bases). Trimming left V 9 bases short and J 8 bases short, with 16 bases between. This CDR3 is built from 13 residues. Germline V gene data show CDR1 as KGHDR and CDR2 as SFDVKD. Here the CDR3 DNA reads TGTGCCACCGGAGGGGACGTTGGCGATGAGCAGTTCTTC. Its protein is CATGGDVGDEQFF.

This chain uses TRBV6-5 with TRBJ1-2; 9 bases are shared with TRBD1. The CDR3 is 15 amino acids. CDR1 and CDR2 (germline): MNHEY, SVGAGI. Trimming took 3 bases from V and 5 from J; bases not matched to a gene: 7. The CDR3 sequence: CASSYYSGTGYGYTF. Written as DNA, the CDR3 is TGTGCCAGCAGTTATTACTCCGGGACAGGGTATGGCTACACCTTC.

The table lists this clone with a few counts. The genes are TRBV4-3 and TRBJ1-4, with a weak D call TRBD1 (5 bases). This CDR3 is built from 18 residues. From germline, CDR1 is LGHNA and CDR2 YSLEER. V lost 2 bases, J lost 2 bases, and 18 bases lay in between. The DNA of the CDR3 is TGCGCCAGCAGCCAATTGGCAGCGGGGAGGGGTACTAATGAAAAACTGTTTTTT. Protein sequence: CASSQLAAGRGTNEKLFF.

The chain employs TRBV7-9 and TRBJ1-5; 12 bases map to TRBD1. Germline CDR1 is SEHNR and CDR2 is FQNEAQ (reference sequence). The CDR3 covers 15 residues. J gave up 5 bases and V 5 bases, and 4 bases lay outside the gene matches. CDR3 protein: CASSAGTGGDQPQHF. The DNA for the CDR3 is TGTGCCAGCAGCGCCGGGACAGGGGGCGATCAGCCCCAGCATTTT.

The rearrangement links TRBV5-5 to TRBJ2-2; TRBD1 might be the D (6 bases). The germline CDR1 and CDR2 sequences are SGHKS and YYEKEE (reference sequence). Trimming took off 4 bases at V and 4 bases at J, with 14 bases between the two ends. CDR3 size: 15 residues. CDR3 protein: CASSLYRESTGELFF. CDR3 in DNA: TGTGCCAGCAGCCTGTACAGGGAGAGCACCGGGGAGCTGTTTTTT.